The clone carrying this T cell receptor (beta chain) has only a few counts. Its antigen is undetermined. This record comes from a study of CD8 T cells in ankylosing spondylitis. Study findings and constraints: Several highly homologous variants made up a TCR beta motif, and this motif appeared characteristic of ankylosing spondylitis blood.

TCRdb reanalysed the 5' RACE reads using MiXCR and keeps one entry per CDR3 protein. Among tens of thousands of distinct CDR3 sequences listed, 9.5% to 11% were seen once. CDR1 is SGHVS, CDR2 FQNEAQ, per germline. The CDR3 runs to 14 residues. V lost 4 bases, J lost 9 bases, and 8 bases stayed unmatched. The TCR was taken from a male donor with ankylosing spondylitis or in good health (not recorded which). Sequencing input: blood, either unsorted or a sorted T cell fraction (not recorded which). V gene TRBV7-8 combines with J gene TRBJ2-3; the match to TRBD1 covers 9 bases. This CDR3 reads CASSSNRGPGTQYF. CDR3 DNA sequence: TGTGCCAGCAGCTCAAACAGGGGGCCGGGCACGCAGTATTTT.